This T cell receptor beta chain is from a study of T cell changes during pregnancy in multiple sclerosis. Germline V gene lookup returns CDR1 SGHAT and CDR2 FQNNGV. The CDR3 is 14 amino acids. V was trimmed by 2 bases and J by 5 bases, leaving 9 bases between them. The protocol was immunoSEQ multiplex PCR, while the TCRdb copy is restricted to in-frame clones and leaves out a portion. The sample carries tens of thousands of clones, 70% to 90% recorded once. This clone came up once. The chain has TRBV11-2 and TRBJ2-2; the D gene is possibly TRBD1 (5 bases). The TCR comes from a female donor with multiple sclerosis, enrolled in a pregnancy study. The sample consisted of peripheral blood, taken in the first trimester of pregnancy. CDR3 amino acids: CASSLQGRTGELFF. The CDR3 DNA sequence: TGTGCCAGCAGCTTACAGGGTCGGACCGGGGAGCTGTTTTTT. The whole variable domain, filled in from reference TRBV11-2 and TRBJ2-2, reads EAGVAQSPRYKIIEKRQSVAFWCNPISGHATLYWYQQILGQGPKLLIQFQNNGVVDDSQLPKDRFSAERLKGVDSTLKIQPAKLEDSAVYLCASSLQGRTGELFFGEGSRLTVL.